The following is a T cell receptor beta chain sequence with its context. This record belongs to a study of Graves' ophthalmopathy and Graves' hyperthyroidism. Germline CDR1 SGHRS, CDR2 YFSETQ. The CDR3 is 14 residues long. The ends were cut back, 3 bases at V and 5 bases at J, with 12 bases in the middle. Uncontrolled infections, pregnancy, lactation or other autoimmune diseases led to patient exclusion. Scientists amplified the TCR beta CDR3 regions from RNA transcripts. The library came from an HTBI-primed first-round RT-PCR and a second-round multiplex PCR. TCRdb reprocessed the multiplex PCR reads via MiXCR and lists one record per CDR3 protein. The sample has fewer than 650,000 distinct CDR3 sequences, 22% seen once; the top ten hold approximately 7%.

The chain carries TRBV5-1 and TRBJ2-4; a weak D match, TRBD1 (6 bases). The receptor was derived from a woman aged 18-29 years with stable Graves' hyperthyroidism. Some clones in this sample may be carry-over from other donors' samples. Sequenced sample: peripheral blood. CDR3: CASSSVGTQNIQYF. The DNA of the CDR3 is TGCGCCAGCAGCTCCGTCGGGACACAAAACATTCAGTACTTC.